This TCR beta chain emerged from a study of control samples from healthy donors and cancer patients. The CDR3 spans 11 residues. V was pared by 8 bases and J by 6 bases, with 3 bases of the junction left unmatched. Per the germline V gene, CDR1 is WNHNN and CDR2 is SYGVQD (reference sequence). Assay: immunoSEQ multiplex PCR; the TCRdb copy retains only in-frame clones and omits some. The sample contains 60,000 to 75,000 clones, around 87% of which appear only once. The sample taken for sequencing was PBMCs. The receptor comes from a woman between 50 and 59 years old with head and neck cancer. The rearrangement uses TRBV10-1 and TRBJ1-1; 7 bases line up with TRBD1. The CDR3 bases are TGCGCCAGCTCAGGGGGGGCTGAAGCTTTCTTT. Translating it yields CASSGGAEAFF.